This T cell receptor (beta chain) derives from a study of T cell repertoires in cytomegalovirus infection. The overall study: CMV infection together with matching HLA type was indicated by public TCR beta signatures.

Whole-study results and caveats: Clonotype analysis showed dominance of the ex vivo response by HLA-C-restricted CMV-specific TCR beta clonotypes.

TCRdb itself ran the reads through MiXCR, one entry per CDR3 protein. In the table there are approximately 49,000 distinct CDR3 sequences, roughly 20% of which are singletons. The germline V gene has CDR1 SGHVT and CDR2 SQSDAQ. This CDR3 contains 18 residues. J was trimmed by 3 bases and V by 5 bases; bases with no gene match: 12. This clonotype has at least ten counts. Its antigen is not known. The specimen comprised CD8+ T cells from cultured PBMCs, sampled from culture after CMV antigen stimulation. This clonotype was sampled from a human donor in good health (CMV status not recorded). Some clones in this sample may be carry-over from other donors' samples. The chain has TRBV7-4 and TRBJ2-5; 13 nucleotides agree with TRBD2. DNA for the CDR3: TGTGCCAGCAGCGCGCCGACTAGCGGGGGGCCTCTTGAAGAGACCCAGTACTTC. Amino acid sequence: CASSAPTSGGPLEETQYF.